This paragraph covers one T cell receptor beta chain sequence. No cognate antigen has been identified for it. Base qualities are not at hand, and no much larger clone is one base apart. This sample is part of a study of blood T cell repertoires in COVID-19 (TCRdb year 2020). Regarding the complete study: Collaborator samples came from the United States, Italy and Spain and covered acute and convalescent phases of COVID-19. The material from the prospective study consisted of cDNA or gDNA derived from T cells, B-cell-depleted T cells, or PBMCs. Where available, HLA class I and class II types were taken from metadata supplied by the sample provider and were not determined by assay-based typing. A freely available public database, intended as a resource for researchers studying the immune response to SARS-CoV-2, is where the repertoires were released. The samples were drawn from the first 160 participants of the ongoing ImmuneRACE study and from 950 to 1,500 subjects provided by 6 global collaborators. Sample metadata almost always included a de-identified subject ID, COVID-19 status, age in years and sex. Deeply sampled blood TCRbeta repertoires from subjects exposed to, actively infected with, or recovered from COVID-19 were included in the dataset.

Each collaborating institution followed its own protocols to collect whole blood in K2EDTA tubes. For TCRbeta analysis, collaborator samples were shipped as frozen whole blood, as isolated PBMCs, or as DNA extracted from either sample type. In the germline V gene, CDR1 corresponds to LGHNA and CDR2 to YNFKEQ. V and J lose 0 bases and 0 bases, and a span of 9 bases separates them. The CDR3 covers 17 residues, taking in both the cysteine and the phenylalanine. The DNA shown is the 51-base CDR3, in frame from base 1. The immunoSEQ Assay, a bias-controlled multiplex PCR, was used to amplify TCRbeta CDR3 regions from genomic DNA. The study's processing was this. The number of nucleated cells in each sample was estimated from the amplification of reference gene primers within the assay. To quantify the absolute abundance of each unique TCRbeta CDR3 rearrangement, sequence reads were collapsed and filtered. For each sample, productive Simpson clonality was calculated by taking the square root of Simpson's diversity index across productive rearrangements. TCRdb holds this immuneACCESS table with in-frame rearrangements only. Some clones are missing; in checked studies, unresolved V genes explain under half, and the rest has no known cause. V and J calls plus clone size are reproduced from that table; the DNA served to infer D and trimming. In all, the sample holds about 210,000 clones, and about four fifths of those were seen once. Approximately 6.9% of the sample rests with the top ten.

What the research found in general, with its limitations: The quantity of clinical and demographic metadata differed by source and by participant and was supplied without curation.

Sequencing was done on a sample of peripheral blood. The receptor comes from a man in his 60s with acute or convalescent COVID-19. This chain is built from TRBV4-2 and TRBJ1-6; the D gene cannot be named for sure. The nucleotide sequence reads TGTGCCAGCAGCCAAGAGAAGCTTAGCTCCTATAATTCACCCCTCCACTTT. This gives the protein CASSQEKLSSYNSPLHF.